The source of this T cell receptor beta chain is a study of T cells in Graves' hyperthyroidism and ophthalmopathy. Study in general: Blood from the periphery was taken at initial diagnosis, before any treatment.

The CDR3 covers 18 residues. Germline values: CDR1 MGHRA, CDR2 YSYEKL. Trimming removed 0 bases at V and 6 bases at J, with 20 bases between. Patients counted as stable if ophthalmopathy did not develop within 18 months. Clinical symptoms, serum thyroxine and TRAb, thyroid ultrasound and orbital computed tomography together formed the diagnostic basis. Note on this clonotype: Its matching antigen is unknown.

The source material, RNA transcripts, was used to amplify TCR beta CDR3 regions. Using the HTBI primer set, a first-round RT-PCR was run on the TCR CDR3. TCRdb used MiXCR to reprocess the multiplex PCR reads, holding one entry per CDR3 protein. The sample lists approximately 420,000 distinct CDR3 sequences, roughly 13% occurring once. Broader study findings: Blood also showed most of the thyroid clonotypes that were expanded above 0.001.

The sample taken for sequencing was blood. This clonotype was sampled from a woman under 30 with Graves' hyperthyroidism. The chain carries TRBV4-1 and TRBJ1-4; D possibly corresponds to TRBD1 (6 bases). The CDR3 sequence is CASSQDSAGRGKDEKLFF. In DNA form, the CDR3 reads TGCGCCAGCAGCCAAGATTCTGCAGGCAGGGGTAAGGATGAAAAACTGTTTTTT.